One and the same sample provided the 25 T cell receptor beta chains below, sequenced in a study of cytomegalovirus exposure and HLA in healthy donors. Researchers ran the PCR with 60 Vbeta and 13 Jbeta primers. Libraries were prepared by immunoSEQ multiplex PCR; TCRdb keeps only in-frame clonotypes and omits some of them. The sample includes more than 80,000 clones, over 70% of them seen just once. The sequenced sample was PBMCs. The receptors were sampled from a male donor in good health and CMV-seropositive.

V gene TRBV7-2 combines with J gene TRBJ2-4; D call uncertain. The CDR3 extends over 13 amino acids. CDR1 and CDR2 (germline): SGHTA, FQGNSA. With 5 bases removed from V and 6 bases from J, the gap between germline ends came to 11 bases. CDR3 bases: TGTGCCAGCAGCCCCACGGTACCAAACATTCAGTACTTC. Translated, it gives CASSPTVPNIQYF. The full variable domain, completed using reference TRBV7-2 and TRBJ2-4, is GAGVSQSPSNKVTEKGKDVELRCDPISGHTALYWYRQSLGQGLEFLIYFQGNSAPDKSGLPSDRFSAERTGGSVSTLTIQRTQQEDSAVYLCASSPTVPNIQYFGAGTRLSVL.

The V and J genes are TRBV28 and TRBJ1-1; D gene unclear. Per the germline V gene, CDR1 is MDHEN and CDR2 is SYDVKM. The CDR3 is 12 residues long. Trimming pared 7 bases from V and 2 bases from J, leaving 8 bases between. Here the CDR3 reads CASMWANTEAFF. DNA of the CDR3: TGTGCCAGCATGTGGGCTAACACTGAAGCTTTCTTT. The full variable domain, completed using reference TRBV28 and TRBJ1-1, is DVKVTQSSRYLVKRTGEKVFLECVQDMDHENMFWYRQDPGLGLRLIYFSYDVKMKEKGDIPEGYSVSREKKERFSLILESASTNQTSMYLCASMWANTEAFFGQGTRLTVV.

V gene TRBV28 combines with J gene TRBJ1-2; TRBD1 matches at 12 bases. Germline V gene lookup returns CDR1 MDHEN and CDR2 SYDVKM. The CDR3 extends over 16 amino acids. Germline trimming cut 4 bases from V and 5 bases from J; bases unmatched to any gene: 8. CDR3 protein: CASSWDPGQGAYGYTF. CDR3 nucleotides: TGTGCCAGCAGTTGGGATCCGGGACAGGGGGCATATGGCTACACCTTC.

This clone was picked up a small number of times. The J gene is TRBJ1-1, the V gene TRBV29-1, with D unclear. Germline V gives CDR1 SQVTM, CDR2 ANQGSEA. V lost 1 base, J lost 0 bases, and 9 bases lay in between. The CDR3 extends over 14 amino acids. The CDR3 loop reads CSVEGLGMNTEAFF. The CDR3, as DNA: TGCAGCGTTGAAGGTCTGGGCATGAACACTGAAGCTTTCTTT.

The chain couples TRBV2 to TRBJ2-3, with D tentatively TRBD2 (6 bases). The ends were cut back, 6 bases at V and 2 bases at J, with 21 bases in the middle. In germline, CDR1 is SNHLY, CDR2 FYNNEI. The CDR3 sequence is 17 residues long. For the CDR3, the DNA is TGTGCCAGCAGGAATCGGGGGTACCCACCCCCCACAGATACGCAGTATTTT. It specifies CASRNRGYPPPTDTQYF.

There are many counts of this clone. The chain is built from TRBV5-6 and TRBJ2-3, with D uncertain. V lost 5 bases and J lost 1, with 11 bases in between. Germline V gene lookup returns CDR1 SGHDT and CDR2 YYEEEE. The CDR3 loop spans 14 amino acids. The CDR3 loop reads CASSRRGGTDTQYF. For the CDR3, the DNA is TGTGCCAGCAGTCGTAGAGGAGGCACAGATACGCAGTATTTT.

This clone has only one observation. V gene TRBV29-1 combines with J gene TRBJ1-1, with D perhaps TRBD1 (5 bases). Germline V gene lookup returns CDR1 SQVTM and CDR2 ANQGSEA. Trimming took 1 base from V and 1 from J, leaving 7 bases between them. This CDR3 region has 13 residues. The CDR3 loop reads CSVEGTPNTEAFF. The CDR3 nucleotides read TGCAGCGTTGAAGGGACACCGAACACTGAAGCTTTCTTT.

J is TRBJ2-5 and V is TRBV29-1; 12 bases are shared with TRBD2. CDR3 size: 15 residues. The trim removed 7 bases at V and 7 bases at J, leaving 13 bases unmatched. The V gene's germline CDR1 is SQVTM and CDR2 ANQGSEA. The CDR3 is CSAGGTSGRAGTQYF. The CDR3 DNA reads TGCAGCGCCGGCGGGACTAGCGGGCGCGCAGGGACCCAGTACTTC. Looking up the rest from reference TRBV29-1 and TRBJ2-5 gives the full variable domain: SAVISQKPSRDICQRGTSLTIQCQVDSQVTMMFWYRQQPGQSLTLIATANQGSEATYESGFVIDKFPISRPNLTFSTLTVSNMSPEDSSIYLCSAGGTSGRAGTQYFGPGTRLLVL.

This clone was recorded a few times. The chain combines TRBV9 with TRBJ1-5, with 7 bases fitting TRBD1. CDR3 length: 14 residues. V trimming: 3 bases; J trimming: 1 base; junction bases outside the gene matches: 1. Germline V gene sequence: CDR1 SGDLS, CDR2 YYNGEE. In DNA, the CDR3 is TGTGCCAGCAGCGCAGGGGGGAGCAATCAGCCCCAGCATTTT. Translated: CASSAGGSNQPQHF.

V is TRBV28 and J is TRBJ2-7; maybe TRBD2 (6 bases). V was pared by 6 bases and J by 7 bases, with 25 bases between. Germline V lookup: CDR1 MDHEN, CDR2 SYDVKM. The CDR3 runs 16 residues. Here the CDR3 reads CASSPGEASVQEEQYF. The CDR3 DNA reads TGTGCCAGCAGCCCCGGGGAGGCCAGCGTCCAGGAAGAGCAGTACTTC.

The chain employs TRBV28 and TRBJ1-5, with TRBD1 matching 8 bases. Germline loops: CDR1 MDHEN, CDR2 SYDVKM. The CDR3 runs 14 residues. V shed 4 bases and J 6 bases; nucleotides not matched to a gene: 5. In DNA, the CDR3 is TGTGCCAGCAGTTCTTCACAGGGGGTTCAGCCCCAGCATTTT. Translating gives CASSSSQGVQPQHF.

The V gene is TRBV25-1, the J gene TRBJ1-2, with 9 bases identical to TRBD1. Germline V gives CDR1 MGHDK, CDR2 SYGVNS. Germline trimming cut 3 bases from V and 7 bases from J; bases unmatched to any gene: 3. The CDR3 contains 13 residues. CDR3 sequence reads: CASSDTGGRGYTF. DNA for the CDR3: TGTGCCAGCAGTGACACAGGGGGCCGTGGCTACACCTTC.

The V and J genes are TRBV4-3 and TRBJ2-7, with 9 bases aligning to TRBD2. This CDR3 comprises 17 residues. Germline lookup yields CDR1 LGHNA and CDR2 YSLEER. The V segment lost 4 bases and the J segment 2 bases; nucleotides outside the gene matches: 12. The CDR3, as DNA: TGCGCCAGCAGCCGAGCTGGAGGGACTAGCTCGACCTACGAGCAGTACTTC. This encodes CASSRAGGTSSTYEQYF.

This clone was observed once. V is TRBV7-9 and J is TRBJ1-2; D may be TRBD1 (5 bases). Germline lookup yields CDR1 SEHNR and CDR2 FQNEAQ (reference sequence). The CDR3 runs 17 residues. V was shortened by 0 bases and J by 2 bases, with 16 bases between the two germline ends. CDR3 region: CASSLAPLGQSNYGYTF. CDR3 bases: TGTGCCAGCAGCTTAGCACCCCTGGGGCAATCGAACTATGGCTACACCTTC.

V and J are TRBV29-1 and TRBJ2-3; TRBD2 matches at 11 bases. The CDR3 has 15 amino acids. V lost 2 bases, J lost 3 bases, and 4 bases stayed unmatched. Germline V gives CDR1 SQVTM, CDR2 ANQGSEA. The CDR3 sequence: CSVEIAGGQTDTQYF. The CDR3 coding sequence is TGCAGCGTTGAAATAGCGGGAGGGCAAACAGATACGCAGTATTTT.

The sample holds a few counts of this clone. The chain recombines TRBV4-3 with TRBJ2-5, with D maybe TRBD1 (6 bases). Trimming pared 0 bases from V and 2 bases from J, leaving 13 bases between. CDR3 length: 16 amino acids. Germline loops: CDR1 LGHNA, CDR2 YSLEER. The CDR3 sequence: CASSQEYWGRQETQYF. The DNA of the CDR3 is TGCGCCAGCAGCCAAGAGTACTGGGGGCGGCAAGAGACCCAGTACTTC.

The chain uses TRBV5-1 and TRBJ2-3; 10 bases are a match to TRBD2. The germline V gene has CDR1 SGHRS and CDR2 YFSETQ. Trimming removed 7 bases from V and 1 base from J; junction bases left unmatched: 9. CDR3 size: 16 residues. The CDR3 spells CASDELAGLGTDTQYF. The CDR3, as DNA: TGCGCCAGCGATGAACTAGCGGGATTAGGCACAGATACGCAGTATTTT.

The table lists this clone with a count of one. CDR3 DNA: TGTGCCAGTAGTAGGGGCAGCGGGAGGCCCCTCGAAGTCTACGAGCAGTACTTC. This codes for CASSRGSGRPLEVYEQYF. The chain combines TRBV19 with TRBJ2-7, with TRBD2 matching 9 bases. The CDR3 extends over 18 amino acids. V was clipped by 4 bases and J by 3 bases; unmatched bases: 16. The germline gives CDR1 LNHDA, CDR2 SQIVND (reference sequence).

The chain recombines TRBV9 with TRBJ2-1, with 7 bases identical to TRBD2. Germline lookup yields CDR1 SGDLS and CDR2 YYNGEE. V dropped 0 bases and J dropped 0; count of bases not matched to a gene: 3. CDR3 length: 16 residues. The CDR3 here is CASSVEGGSSYNEQFF. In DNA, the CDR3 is TGTGCCAGCAGCGTAGAGGGCGGGAGCTCCTACAATGAGCAGTTCTTC. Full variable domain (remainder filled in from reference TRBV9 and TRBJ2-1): DSGVTQTPKHLITATGQRVTLRCSPRSGDLSVYWYQQSLDQGLQFLIQYYNGEERAKGNILERFSAQQFPDLHSELNLSSLELGDSALYFCASSVEGGSSYNEQFFGPGTRLTVL.

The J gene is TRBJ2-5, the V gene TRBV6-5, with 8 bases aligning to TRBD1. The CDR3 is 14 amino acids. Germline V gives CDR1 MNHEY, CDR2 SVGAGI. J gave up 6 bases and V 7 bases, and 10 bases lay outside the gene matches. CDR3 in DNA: TGTGCCAGCAACGCCAGGACAGGGCATCAGACCCAGTACTTC. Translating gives CASNARTGHQTQYF.

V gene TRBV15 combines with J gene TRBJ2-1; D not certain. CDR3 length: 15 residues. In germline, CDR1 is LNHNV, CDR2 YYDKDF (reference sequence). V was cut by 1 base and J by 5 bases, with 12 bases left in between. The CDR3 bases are TGTGCCACCAGCAGAGTTGAGCGAAGGAACAATGAGCAGTTCTTC. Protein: CATSRVERRNNEQFF.

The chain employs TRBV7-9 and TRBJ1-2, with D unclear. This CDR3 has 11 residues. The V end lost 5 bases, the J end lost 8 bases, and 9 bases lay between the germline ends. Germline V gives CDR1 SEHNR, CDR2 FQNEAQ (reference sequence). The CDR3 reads CASSPGFGYTF. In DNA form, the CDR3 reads TGTGCCAGCAGCCCGGGGTTCGGCTACACCTTC.

DNA for the CDR3: TGCGCCAGCAGCTTGGGGGGACTAGCGGGCACAGATACGCAGTATTTT. Its translation is CASSLGGLAGTDTQYF. The chain has TRBV5-1 and TRBJ2-3, with 11 bases fitting TRBD2. V trimming: 0 bases; J trimming: 1 base; junction bases outside the gene matches: 1. The germline V gene has CDR1 SGHRS and CDR2 YFSETQ. This CDR3 comprises 16 residues. The full variable domain, rest sourced from reference TRBV5-1 and TRBJ2-3, is KAGVTQTPRYLIKTRGQQVTLSCSPISGHRSVSWYQQTPGQGLQFLFEYFSETQRNKGNFPGRFSGRQFSNSRSEMNVSTLELGDSALYLCASSLGGLAGTDTQYFGPGTRLTVL.

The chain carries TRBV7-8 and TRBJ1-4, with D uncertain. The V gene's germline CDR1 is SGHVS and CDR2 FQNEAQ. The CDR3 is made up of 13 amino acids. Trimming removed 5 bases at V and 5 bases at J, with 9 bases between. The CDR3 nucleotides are TGTGCCAGCAGCAACAGAGAAAATGAAAAACTGTTTTTT. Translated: CASSNRENEKLFF. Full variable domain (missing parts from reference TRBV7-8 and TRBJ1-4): GAGVSQSPRYKVAKRGQDVALRCDPISGHVSLFWYQQALGQGPEFLTYFQNEAQLDKSGLPSDRFFAERPEGSVSTLKIQRTQQEDSAVYLCASSNRENEKLFFGSGTQLSVL.

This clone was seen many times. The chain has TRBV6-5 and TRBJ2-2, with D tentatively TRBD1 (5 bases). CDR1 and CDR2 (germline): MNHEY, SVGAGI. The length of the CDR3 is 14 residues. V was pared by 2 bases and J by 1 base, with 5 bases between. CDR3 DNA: TGTGCCAGCAGTTACGACAGGAACACCGGGGAGCTGTTTTTT. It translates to CASSYDRNTGELFF.